The 7 T cell receptor beta chains below come from one sample, sequenced in a study of Japanese encephalitis immunity and Zika vaccine responses. Each CDR3 protein gets one entry after TCRdb re-called the 5' RACE reads with MiXCR. The repertoire includes about 400 distinct CDR3 sequences, about 3.6% of them detected once, and around 38% sits in the top ten. For 6 days, PBMCs labeled with CFSE were cultured with peptide pools at approximately 1 ug/mL each. Proliferating CD4 T cells were sorted unfixed as live CD56-CD19-CD16-CD3+CD4+ CFSE-low cells. The starting material was antigen-activated CD4+ T cells from blood, cultured, obtained during a Zika inactivated vaccine study. These TCRs come from an adult man who received an inactivated Zika virus vaccine.

This clonotype was seen many times. The rearrangement joins TRBV21-1 to TRBJ2-3; the D call in the table, TRBD2, was not verified against the DNA. TRBV21-1 is reported as a pseudogene. The CDR3 is 16 residues long. The CDR3 is CASSPRMGRGTDTQYF. CDR3 DNA: TGTGCCAGCAGCCCTCGAATGGGGAGGGGCACAGATACGCAGTATTTT.

This clonotype is medium-sized (0.01 to 0.1%) by share. The chain uses TRBV12-3 or TRBV12-4 and TRBJ1-5; D gene unclear. Trimming removed 5 bases at V and 4 bases at J, with 9 bases between. This CDR3 has 13 residues. The CDR3 bases are TGTGCCAGCAGTCCAGTAGAAAATCAGCCCCAGCATTTT. Translating it yields CASSPVENQPQHF.

By share, this clonotype counts as large. The chain uses TRBV4-3 and TRBJ2-1; D unclear. Trimming cost V 0 bases and J 3 bases, with 3 bases left between them. The germline gives CDR1 LGHNA, CDR2 YSLEER. CDR3 length equals 13 residues. CDR3 nucleotides: TGCGCCAGCAGCCAAGACTTCTACAATGAGCAGTTCTTC. Translation gives CASSQDFYNEQFF.

This clonotype rates as large. V usage is TRBV7-2 and J usage is TRBJ1-5; D gene unclear. This CDR3 is built from 13 residues. Germline values: CDR1 SGHTA, CDR2 FQGNSA. Trimming pared 1 base from V and 0 bases from J, leaving 1 base between. The CDR3 DNA sequence: TGTGCCAGCAGCTTAGATAGCAATCAGCCCCAGCATTTT. Translation: CASSLDSNQPQHF.

By proportion, this clonotype is hyperexpanded. V usage is TRBV4-3 and J usage is TRBJ1-6; D not certain. Germline CDR1 LGHNA, CDR2 YSLEER. Trimming cost V 0 bases and J 11 bases, with 11 bases left between them. CDR3 length: 14 amino acids. CDR3 amino acids: CASSQEGGRTPLHF. As DNA, the CDR3 is TGCGCCAGCAGCCAAGAGGGAGGGAGAACACCCCTCCACTTT.

This clonotype is medium-sized by share. J is TRBJ2-5 and V is TRBV6-5, with TRBD1 as a possible D gene (6 bases). Deletions cut 0 bases from V and 1 base from J, with 9 bases between. The germline gives CDR1 MNHEY, CDR2 SVGAGI. The CDR3 is 15 amino acids. The CDR3 DNA reads TGTGCCAGCAGTTACTCAGGGGGTCCCCAAGAGACCCAGTACTTC. Amino acid sequence: CASSYSGGPQETQYF.

By sample fraction, this clonotype is medium-sized. The V gene is TRBV10-3, the J gene TRBJ2-5; unclear D gene. CDR3 length: 13 amino acids. Germline V CDR1 and CDR2: ENHRY, SYGVKD. V dropped 3 bases and J dropped 2 bases, with 7 bases sitting between them. The CDR3 spells CAISDPKQETQYF. Written as DNA, the CDR3 is TGTGCCATCAGTGACCCCAAGCAAGAGACCCAGTACTTC.